These 5 T cell receptor beta chains were sequenced from one sample in a study of Tregs in tolerant kidney transplant recipients. TCRdb keeps only in-frame clones here, not all; method: immunoSEQ multiplex PCR. The sample holds about 48,000 clones. The material was CD4+ T cells from blood, obtained before the transplant. The receptors come from a human donor who received a combined kidney and bone marrow transplant.

As regards this clone: The DNA ends 3 residues before the CDR3 does, and the rest of the CDR3 is filled in from the germline J gene. The chain employs TRBV7-2 and TRBJ2-7, with no clear D. The CDR3 has 14 residues. Germline V gene data show CDR1 as SGHTA and CDR2 as FQGNSA. V dropped 1 base and J dropped 4 bases, with 11 bases sitting between them. The CDR3 here is CASSLGQAPYEQYF. Partial CDR3 DNA: TGTGCCAGCAGCTTAGGGCAGGCCCCGTACGAG.

A note on this clone: The DNA ends 3 residues before the CDR3 does, and the rest of the CDR3 is filled in from the germline J gene. The chain joins TRBV7-3 to TRBJ2-1, with TRBD1 matching 8 bases. Germline CDR1 and CDR2: SGHTA and FQGTGA. After removal of 5 bases from V and 7 bases from J, the junction contained 10 bases not matched to a gene. This CDR3 contains 15 residues. CDR3 DNA (partial): TGTGCCAGCAGCCCGCACGGACAGGGTGATAATGAG. Encoded protein: CASSPHGQGDNE. In full, the CDR3 is CASSPHGQGDNEQFF.

Comments on this clone: The CDR3 end is not reached by the read, which stops 3 residues before it; the germline J gene fills it in. V gene TRBV2 combines with J gene TRBJ2-4, with D possibly being TRBD2 (7 bases). V was pared by 11 bases and J by 0 bases, with 17 bases between. Germline CDR1 and CDR2: SNHLY and FYNNEI. CDR3 size: 15 residues. The sequenced part of the CDR3 DNA is TGTGCCGGGGGGGGCGGGACCATAGCCAAAAACATT. Translating it yields CAGGGGTIAKNI. The complete CDR3 reads CAGGGGTIAKNIQYF.

The CDR3 DNA, read in part, is TGTGCCAGCAGCTACGACACTGGAAAA. Its translation: CASSYDTGK. The full CDR3 protein is CASSYDTGKLFF. V gene TRBV7-2 combines with J gene TRBJ1-4, with no clear D. Sequencing ends 3 residues short of the CDR3 end; the germline J gene provides the rest. The germline V gene encodes CDR1 SGHTA and CDR2 FQGNSA. Trimming left V 4 bases short and J 10 bases short, with 10 bases between. The CDR3 loop spans 12 amino acids.

This CDR3 reads CASSLGGGNQPQHF. The part of the CDR3 DNA that was read is TGTGCCAGCAGCTTAGGGGGCGGCAATCAGCCC. The J gene is TRBJ1-5, the V gene TRBV7-9; tentatively, D is TRBD1 (5 bases). The read is 3 residues too short to cover the CDR3 end, so that end is filled in from the germline J gene. The CDR3 covers 14 residues. CDR1 and CDR2 (germline): SEHNR, FQNEAQ (reference sequence). With 1 base removed from V and 2 bases from J, the gap between germline ends came to 6 bases.